Listed here is a single T cell receptor beta chain. Antigen specificity is unknown. Employing constant-segment primers, 5'RACE generated TCR alpha and TCR beta cDNA libraries bearing sample barcodes and UMIs. A single record per CDR3 protein comes from TCRdb applying MiXCR to the 5' RACE reads. The repertoire consists of 550,000 to 600,000 distinct CDR3 sequences, with less than 25% occurring once and the leading ten covering roughly 9.1%. The data belong to a study of T-cell memory formation after mild COVID-19. Study-level information: TCR clustering was largely donor specific. The study, taken as a whole, reports: Cross-reactive memory appears to have joined, as suggested by some responding clones showing up in pre-infection memory.

V lost 10 bases, J lost 3 bases, and 13 bases lay in between. CDR1 MNHNY and CDR2 SVGAGI come from the germline V gene (reference sequence). This CDR3 is built from 12 residues. The chain is built from TRBV6-6 and TRBJ2-7; D may be TRBD1 (6 bases). Sequenced material: PBMCs or a T cell subset sorted from them (not recorded which). The sequence derives from an adult woman who had mild COVID-19 (a few samples of this study predate the infection). Cell type and time point are not known. This chain's CDR3 is CATGGQSYEQYF. As DNA, the CDR3 is TGTGCCACGGGCGGACAGAGCTACGAGCAGTACTTC.